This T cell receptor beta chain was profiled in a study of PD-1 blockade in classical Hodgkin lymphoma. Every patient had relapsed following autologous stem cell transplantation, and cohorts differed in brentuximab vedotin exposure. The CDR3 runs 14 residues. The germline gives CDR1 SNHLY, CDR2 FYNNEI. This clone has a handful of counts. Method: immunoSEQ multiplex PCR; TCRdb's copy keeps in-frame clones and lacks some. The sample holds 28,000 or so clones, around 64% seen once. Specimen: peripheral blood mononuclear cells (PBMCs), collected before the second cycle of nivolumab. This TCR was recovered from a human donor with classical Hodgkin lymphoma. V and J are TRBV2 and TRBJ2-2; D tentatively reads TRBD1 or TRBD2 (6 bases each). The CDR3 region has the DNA TGTGCAGCTAAAGGGGGGCGGGACACCGGGGAGCTGTTTTTT. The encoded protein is CAAKGGRDTGELFF.